A selection of T cell receptor beta chains follows, all from one sample in a study of T cell changes during pregnancy in multiple sclerosis. The assay was immunoSEQ multiplex PCR, and TCRdb's table has in-frame clones only and misses some. The table records roughly 90,000 clones, 91% of them present only once. Material: peripheral blood, obtained in the first trimester of pregnancy. The receptors originated from a female donor in good health, enrolled as a control in a pregnancy study. Both conserved end residues are part of each CDR3. The order of the fields is clone size, V gene, D gene, J gene, CDR3 protein, CDR3 DNA. The D gene is left open where the match is weak. Clone size is shown for a subset of rows, as once, few, many or a class of expanded clone.

-,TRBV6-6,TRBD2,TRBJ2-5,CASTFQGLDGETQYF,TGTGCCAGCACCTTCCAGGGACTAGATGGAGAGACCCAGTACTTC
-,TRBV7-9,TRBD2,TRBJ2-3,CASSLTSSGGRHTQYF,TGTGCCAGCAGCCTTACCTCTAGCGGGGGAAGGCATACGCAGTATTTT
-,TRBV7-3,TRBD2,TRBJ2-1,CASSLPSSSGQQFF,TGTGCCAGCAGCTTACCCTCTTCTAGCGGACAGCAGTTCTTC
-,TRBV2,-,TRBJ2-1,CASSAETGAYNEQFF,TGTGCCAGCAGTGCTGAGACGGGGGCCTACAATGAGCAGTTCTTC
-,TRBV5-8,-,TRBJ1-5,CASSLKNSGTLTSNQPQHF,TGTGCCAGCAGCTTGAAAAATTCCGGGACACTCACCAGCAATCAGCCCCAGCATTTT
-,TRBV21-1,-,TRBJ2-5,CASSKGLTGRQETQYF,TGTGCCAGCAGCAAAGGCCTGACAGGCCGACAAGAGACCCAGTACTTC
-,TRBV19,-,TRBJ1-5,CASSIDPGKDRNQPQHF,TGTGCCAGTAGTATAGACCCAGGGAAGGACCGAAATCAGCCCCAGCATTTT
-,TRBV7-2,-,TRBJ1-6,CASSSTGGGPSPLHF,TGTGCCAGCAGCTCGACAGGAGGCGGCCCCTCACCCCTCCACTTT
-,TRBV27,-,TRBJ1-2,CASRDTGDYGYTF,TGTGCCAGCAGGGATACAGGAGACTATGGCTACACCTTC
-,TRBV7-2,TRBD2,TRBJ2-2,CASSLVASGGRTGELFF,TGTGCCAGCAGCTTAGTGGCTAGCGGGGGTCGCACCGGGGAGCTGTTTTTT
-,TRBV27,-,TRBJ1-2,CASSLAGRGYTF,TGTGCCAGCAGTTTAGCGGGACGTGGCTACACCTTC
-,TRBV7-2,-,TRBJ1-2,CASSLDTQGYTF,TGTGCCAGCAGCTTAGACACACAAGGCTACACCTTC
-,TRBV6-1,TRBD1,TRBJ1-2,CASRTGGSYGYTF,TGTGCCAGCAGGACAGGGGGCTCCTATGGCTACACCTTC
few,TRBV12-5,TRBD2,TRBJ2-1,CASAGSGGIYNEQFF,TGTGCTAGTGCCGGGTCGGGGGGGATTTACAATGAGCAGTTCTTC
-,TRBV18,-,TRBJ1-1,CASSSNRQDTEAFF,TGTGCCAGCTCATCCAATCGACAGGACACTGAAGCTTTCTTT
-,TRBV2,-,TRBJ2-2,CASSEKGRGVVGELFF,TGTGCCAGCAGTGAAAAGGGCAGGGGGGTGGTCGGGGAGCTGTTTTTT
-,TRBV4-3,TRBD2,TRBJ2-3,CASSQDWLAGGGTQYF,TGCGCCAGCAGCCAAGACTGGCTAGCGGGCGGGGGTACGCAGTATTTT
-,TRBV4-1,-,TRBJ1-4,CASSQVDRTTNEKLFF,TGCGCCAGCAGCCAGGTCGACAGAACAACTAATGAAAAACTGTTTTTT
-,TRBV5-1,TRBD2,TRBJ2-7,CASSVRTSGGSTLYEQYF,TGCGCCAGCAGCGTTAGGACTAGCGGGGGGTCCACACTTTACGAGCAGTACTTC
-,TRBV2,-,TRBJ2-5,CANNREETQYF,TGTGCCAACAACAGAGAAGAGACCCAGTACTTC
-,TRBV4-2,-,TRBJ1-1,CASSQVSGEAFF,TGTGCCAGCAGCCAAGTATCAGGTGAAGCTTTCTTT
once,TRBV9,-,TRBJ2-3,CASSAPGGRVTDTQYF,TGTGCCAGCAGCGCCCCCGGGGGGCGGGTCACAGATACGCAGTATTTT
-,TRBV6-1,TRBD1,TRBJ1-5,CASWGQDVGNQPQHF,TGTGCCAGCTGGGGACAGGACGTGGGCAATCAGCCCCAGCATTTT
-,TRBV5-4,-,TRBJ1-1,CASSRQLNMNTEAFF,TGTGCCAGCAGCCGCCAACTCAATATGAACACTGAAGCTTTCTTT
-,TRBV9,-,TRBJ1-2,CASARRGGGGYTF,TGTGCCAGTGCCCGGAGGGGGGGCGGTGGCTACACCTTC
-,TRBV7-9,-,TRBJ1-5,CASSPGDTSNQPQHF,TGTGCCAGCAGCCCTGGGGACACTAGCAATCAGCCCCAGCATTTT
-,TRBV7-6,TRBD1,TRBJ2-5,CASSTGGLGETQYF,TGTGCCAGCAGCACAGGGGGTTTAGGGGAGACCCAGTACTTC
once,TRBV27,-,TRBJ2-2,CASSLKNRAVGGELFF,TGTGCCAGCAGTTTAAAGAACAGGGCCGTCGGCGGGGAGCTGTTTTTT
-,TRBV7-7,TRBD2,TRBJ2-1,CASSLNAGGYNEQFF,TGTGCTAGCAGCCTTAACGCGGGGGGATACAATGAGCAGTTCTTC
-,TRBV7-2,-,TRBJ2-7,CASSSRGLSYEQYF,TGTGCCAGCAGCTCCCGAGGACTATCCTACGAGCAGTACTTC
-,TRBV7-8,TRBD1,TRBJ1-6,CASSYRDRASPLHF,TGTGCCAGCAGCTACCGGGACAGGGCTTCACCCCTCCACTTT
many,TRBV4-3,-,TRBJ2-7,CASSQQRTASYEQYF,TGCGCCAGCAGCCAACAACGGACAGCGAGCTACGAGCAGTACTTC
-,TRBV4-2,-,TRBJ2-4,CASSQEMGGGVAKNIQYF,TGTGCCAGCAGCCAAGAAATGGGAGGGGGGGTTGCCAAAAACATTCAGTACTTC
-,TRBV10-2,TRBD2,TRBJ2-3,CATKGRAGGPDTQYF,TGCGCCACCAAGGGGAGGGCGGGGGGGCCGGATACGCAGTATTTT
-,TRBV6-5,TRBD1,TRBJ1-1,CASRGRLDRVAFF,TGTGCCAGCAGGGGGAGGTTAGACAGGGTAGCTTTCTTT
-,TRBV19,-,TRBJ1-1,CASSIGRVRWDTEAFF,TGTGCCAGTAGTATAGGGAGGGTTAGATGGGACACTGAAGCTTTCTTT
-,TRBV5-8,-,TRBJ1-2,CASRERGIYGYTF,TGTGCCAGCAGGGAGCGAGGAATCTATGGCTACACCTTC
-,TRBV25-1,-,TRBJ2-1,CASSESFESGDINEQFF,TGTGCCAGCAGTGAATCGTTCGAGAGCGGGGACATCAATGAGCAGTTCTTC
-,TRBV7-6,-,TRBJ2-1,CASSSQGHNEQFF,TGTGCCAGCAGCTCGCAGGGGCACAATGAGCAGTTCTTC
-,TRBV7-2,TRBD2,TRBJ2-3,CASSPWDIAGNTQYF,TGTGCCAGCAGCCCATGGGACATAGCGGGGAATACGCAGTATTTT
-,TRBV5-6,TRBD1,TRBJ1-6,CATGTGGSPLHF,TGTGCCACCGGGACAGGGGGTTCACCCCTCCACTTT
-,TRBV4-3,TRBD1,TRBJ1-2,CASSRRDRDYGYTF,TGCGCCAGCAGCCGGAGGGACAGAGACTATGGCTACACCTTC
once,TRBV19,TRBD1,TRBJ1-2,CASRGQGAVGYTF,TGTGCCAGTAGAGGACAGGGGGCAGTTGGCTACACCTTC
-,TRBV7-3,-,TRBJ2-1,CASSPRTFSNAYNEQFF,TGTGCCAGCAGCCCTAGGACTTTTTCCAACGCCTACAATGAGCAGTTCTTC
-,TRBV30,-,TRBJ1-5,CAWSAGGRPQHF,TGTGCCTGGAGTGCCGGAGGAAGGCCCCAGCATTTT
-,TRBV2,-,TRBJ1-1,CASSRGSGGTEAFF,TGTGCCAGCAGTAGGGGTTCGGGAGGCACTGAAGCTTTCTTT
-,TRBV7-3,TRBD1,TRBJ2-6,CASSFAGGTGVTGANVLTF,TGTGCCAGCAGCTTCGCTGGGGGGACAGGGGTCACTGGGGCCAACGTCCTGACTTTC
-,TRBV5-4,-,TRBJ2-5,CASSPTQPLLKVGTQYF,TGTGCCAGCAGCCCCACACAGCCCCTTTTGAAGGTGGGGACCCAGTACTTC
-,TRBV9,TRBD2,TRBJ2-3,CASSASGRVGDTQYF,TGTGCCAGCAGCGCTAGCGGACGGGTTGGGGATACGCAGTATTTT
-,TRBV27,TRBD1,TRBJ1-1,CASRVTGVNTEAFF,TGTGCCAGCAGAGTTACAGGGGTGAACACTGAAGCTTTCTTT
-,TRBV30,-,TRBJ2-1,CACVHSYNEQFF,TGTGCCTGTGTACACTCCTACAATGAGCAGTTCTTC
-,TRBV6-1,TRBD1,TRBJ2-7,CASRPRDSSEQYF,TGTGCCAGCAGGCCAAGGGACAGCAGCGAGCAGTACTTC
-,TRBV25-1,-,TRBJ1-6,CASSEYRLGSNNSPLHF,TGTGCCAGCAGTGAATATAGACTCGGCTCCAATAATTCACCCCTCCACTTT
-,TRBV5-8,TRBD2,TRBJ2-7,CASSFGFLGGVHYEQYF,TGTGCCAGCAGCTTCGGGTTTTTGGGAGGGGTTCACTACGAGCAGTACTTC
-,TRBV9,-,TRBJ2-1,CASSVVTGGYNEQFF,TGTGCCAGCAGCGTAGTTACCGGGGGTTACAATGAGCAGTTCTTC
once,TRBV5-5,-,TRBJ1-1,CASSQLGTEAFF,TGTGCCAGCAGCCAACTAGGCACTGAAGCTTTCTTT
once,TRBV4-1,TRBD2,TRBJ2-5,CASSQGTSGGVKETQYF,TGCGCCAGCAGCCAAGGGACTAGCGGGGGGGTAAAAGAGACCCAGTACTTC
-,TRBV28,-,TRBJ1-6,CASSFPGKVSSPLHF,TGTGCCAGCAGTTTTCCAGGGAAGGTTTCGTCACCCCTCCACTTT
once,TRBV12-5,TRBD1,TRBJ2-1,CASAISPKDRENNEQFF,TGTGCTAGTGCCATAAGTCCCAAGGACAGGGAGAACAATGAGCAGTTCTTC
few,TRBV7-9,-,TRBJ1-4,CASSPPGLANEKLFF,TGTGCCAGCAGCCCCCCGGGATTAGCTAATGAAAAACTGTTTTTT